A single sample gave rise to the 14 T cell receptor beta chains below, sequenced in a study of blood T cell repertoires in COVID-19. Data came from immunoSEQ multiplex PCR; TCRdb stores just in-frame clones and leaves some out. The data contain fewer than 80,000 clones, 70% to 90% of them seen just once; the ten biggest clones take up over 6%. Sequencing was done on a sample of peripheral blood. Receptors were obtained from an older man with COVID-19, enrolled during active disease.

Notes on this clone: The identical CDR3 is also encoded by other nucleotide sequences in the sample. The V gene is TRBV20-1, the J gene TRBJ1-2, with a weak D call TRBD1 (6 bases). Germline CDR1 is DFQATT and CDR2 is SNEGSKA (reference sequence). The CDR3 loop spans 11 amino acids. V was clipped by 6 bases and J by 5 bases, with 10 bases between them. As DNA, the CDR3 is TGCAGTGCCCGACAGGATTATGGCTACACCTTC. Amino acids: CSARQDYGYTF.

Here the CDR3 DNA reads TGTGCCAGCAGCCAAGGCGGGGCCTCCTACGAGCAGTACTTC. Its translation is CASSQGGASYEQYF. The chain is built from TRBV3-1 (or the pseudogene TRBV3-2) and TRBJ2-7; D possibly corresponds to TRBD2 (6 bases). The germline gives CDR1 LGHDT, CDR2 YNNKEL (reference sequence). The CDR3 sequence is 14 residues long. With 1 base removed from V and 0 bases from J, the gap between germline ends came to 7 bases.

This clone was detected once. The chain uses TRBV19 and TRBJ1-2; perhaps TRBD1 as D (5 bases). The CDR3 sequence is 14 residues long. Trimming cost V 3 bases and J 1 base, with 9 bases left between them. Germline-derived CDR1 and CDR2 are LNHDA and SQIVND (reference sequence). CDR3 DNA: TGTGCCAGTAGTATCATCGGGGGTAACTATGGCTACACCTTC. The encoded protein is CASSIIGGNYGYTF.

The chain joins TRBV5-1 to TRBJ2-3; 9 positions match TRBD2. The CDR3 is 16 amino acids. Trimming removed 4 bases from V and 0 bases from J; junction bases left unmatched: 6. The V gene's germline CDR1 is SGHRS and CDR2 YFSETQ. CDR3 coding DNA: TGCGCCAGCAGCCCAGCGGGGGGCGCTAGCACAGATACGCAGTATTTT. Translating gives CASSPAGGASTDTQYF.

V is TRBV18 and J is TRBJ2-5; 8 nucleotides match TRBD1. The CDR3 is 14 amino acids. Germline V gives CDR1 KGHSH, CDR2 LQKENI. Trimming took 3 bases from V and 4 from J; bases not matched to a gene: 4. CDR3 in DNA: TGTGCCAGCTCACCTCGGACAGGGCCAGAGACCCAGTACTTC. It yields the protein CASSPRTGPETQYF.

The chain couples TRBV9 to TRBJ2-3; 7 bases are a match to TRBD2. CDR1 and CDR2 from the germline V gene are SGDLS and YYNGEE. J was trimmed by 4 bases and V by 3 bases; bases with no gene match: 11. The CDR3 sequence is 16 residues long. CDR3 protein: CASSGAIGGGSDTQYF. CDR3 DNA: TGTGCCAGCAGCGGAGCCATTGGCGGGGGATCAGATACGCAGTATTTT.

The V call is TRBV2, the J call TRBJ2-7, with D perhaps TRBD2 (6 bases). Trimming pared 7 bases from V and 3 bases from J, leaving 19 bases between. This CDR3 comprises 15 residues. Germline V CDR1 and CDR2: SNHLY, FYNNEI. The CDR3 DNA follows: TGTGCCAGCATGGCGCGGGGACCCTCCTACTACGAGCAGTACTTC. Protein: CASMARGPSYYEQYF.

The J gene is TRBJ1-2, the V gene TRBV19; tentatively, D is TRBD1 (5 bases). Trimming pared 4 bases from V and 4 bases from J, leaving 16 bases between. CDR1 and CDR2 (germline): LNHDA, SQIVND (reference sequence). The CDR3 covers 15 residues. The CDR3 sequence: CASSRQNGQVYGYTF. CDR3 DNA: TGTGCCAGTAGTAGGCAAAACGGACAAGTCTATGGCTACACCTTC.

The chain uses TRBV27 and TRBJ1-2, with D tentatively TRBD1 (5 bases). V was cut by 5 bases and J by 4 bases, with 17 bases left in between. The CDR3 consists of 15 residues. Germline CDR1 and CDR2: MNHEY and SMNVEV (reference sequence). This CDR3 reads CASSPTRAIGYGYTF. The CDR3 nucleotides read TGTGCCAGCAGTCCAACCAGGGCCATCGGCTATGGCTACACCTTC.

The chain employs TRBV9 and TRBJ2-5; 8 bases align to TRBD1. Germline values: CDR1 SGDLS, CDR2 YYNGEE. Trimming removed 3 bases from V and 2 bases from J; junction bases left unmatched: 3. CDR3 size: 14 residues. The CDR3 protein is CASSARDRQETQYF. The CDR3 coding sequence is TGTGCCAGCAGCGCCCGGGACAGGCAAGAGACCCAGTACTTC.

The J gene is TRBJ1-3, the V gene TRBV5-6; TRBD1 matches 7 bases. The CDR3 covers 16 residues. Germline V CDR1 and CDR2: SGHDT, YYEEEE. The trim removed 5 bases at V and 0 bases at J, leaving 8 bases unmatched. The CDR3 DNA reads as TGTGCCAGCAGGGGGACAGCGCCGAGCTCTGGAAACACCATATATTTT. Translation: CASRGTAPSSGNTIYF.

J is TRBJ1-5 and V is TRBV3-1 (or the pseudogene TRBV3-2); D possibly corresponds to TRBD1 (5 bases). There are 13 residues in the CDR3. Germline CDR1 reads LGHDT; CDR2 reads YNNKEL (reference sequence). Trimming took off 5 bases at V and 15 bases at J, with 20 bases between the two ends. DNA of the CDR3: TGTGCCAGCAGCTCCGTCGGGGGGGGTCCCATGCATTTT. Translating it yields CASSSVGGGPMHF.

V usage is TRBV6-5 and J usage is TRBJ2-5; D is possibly TRBD2 (6 bases). V shed 5 bases and J shed 1 base, with 11 bases lying between them. The CDR3 has 14 amino acids. Germline V gene data show CDR1 as MNHEY and CDR2 as SVGAGI. CDR3 sequence: CASSRPGLQETQYF. The CDR3 nucleotides read TGTGCCAGCAGTCGACCGGGACTCCAAGAGACCCAGTACTTC.

This chain connects TRBV7-8 to TRBJ2-1, with 8 nucleotides matching TRBD1. V was pared by 5 bases and J by 8 bases, with 14 bases of the junction left unmatched. The CDR3 runs to 16 residues. The germline CDR1 and CDR2 sequences are SGHVS and FQNEAQ. The chain's CDR3 is CASSPRGRGVTDEQFF. CDR3 DNA sequence: TGTGCCAGCAGCCCCAGGGGGCGCGGGGTTACAGATGAGCAGTTCTTC.